The 9 T cell receptor beta chains reported below all come from one sample, sequenced in a study of vaccination and CD4 T cells after COVID-19 (dated by TCRdb to the early 2020s). These receptors have no identified antigens. To prepare the library, PCR was applied. Instrument used: Illumina iSeq 100. DNA from cultured CD4+ T cells underwent TCR sequencing with the Oncomine TCR Beta short-read assay at the Johns Hopkins FTIC core. TCRdb handled the public reads itself, with Q25 trimming in fastp and clone calling in MiXCR, and kept productive beta chains. Identical CDR3 protein sequences are pooled into one entry, listed with their most common genes and DNA. This sample is represented by roughly 20,000 distinct CDR3 sequences; around 80% of them were singletons. The ten largest clones take up roughly 15% of the sample. Sample treatment or condition, as interpreted from the label and publication: roughly ten-day PBMC culture with coronavirus spike peptide pools or control peptides (ViraFEST assay).

Sequences were derived from CD4+ T cells from blood, cultured in vitro, sampled after SARS-CoV-2 vaccination. These receptors all stem from a human donor who received a COVID-19 vaccine.

The J gene is TRBJ1-6, the V gene TRBV6-1; the match to TRBD1 covers 8 bases. This CDR3 spans 18 amino acids. The germline V gene has CDR1 MNHNS and CDR2 SASEGT. V dropped 6 bases and J dropped 8; count of bases not matched to a gene: 18. The CDR3 loop is CASRPGTGGNLGYSPLHF. DNA for the CDR3: TGTGCCAGCAGGCCCGGGACAGGAGGGAATTTAGGATATTCACCCCTCCACTTT.

This chain connects TRBV6-1 to TRBJ1-5; tentatively, D is TRBD1 (6 bases). From germline, CDR1 is MNHNS and CDR2 SASEGT. The V gene lost 7 bases and the J gene lost 4 bases, with 20 bases spanning the gap. This CDR3 is 16 amino acids long. CDR3 protein: CASTFGYQGTNQPQHF. CDR3 DNA sequence: TGTGCCAGCACCTTCGGGTATCAGGGGACAAATCAGCCCCAGCATTTT.

The chain has TRBV6-1 and TRBJ2-5, with 7 bases matching TRBD2. V dropped 6 bases and J dropped 2; count of bases not matched to a gene: 6. This CDR3 contains 14 residues. The V gene's germline CDR1 is MNHNS and CDR2 SASEGT. CDR3 nucleotides: TGTGCCAGCAGGGCGAGCGGGAATCAAGAGACCCAGTACTTC. Its protein is CASRASGNQETQYF.

The J gene is TRBJ1-5, the V gene TRBV29-1; the match to TRBD1 covers 8 bases. Germline lookup yields CDR1 SQVTM and CDR2 ANQGSEA. CDR3 length: 13 amino acids. J was trimmed by 3 bases and V by 6 bases; bases with no gene match: 4. The DNA of the CDR3 is TGCAGCGTGGTGGACAGGGCCAATCAGCCCCAGCATTTT. It yields the protein CSVVDRANQPQHF.

V gene TRBV20-1 combines with J gene TRBJ2-3; D perhaps matches TRBD2 (6 bases). V was shortened by 3 bases and J by 2 bases, with 12 bases between the two germline ends. In germline, CDR1 is DFQATT, CDR2 SNEGSKA (reference sequence). The CDR3 consists of 14 residues. CDR3: CSARGRDHTDTQYF. CDR3 bases: TGCAGTGCTAGGGGGCGGGACCACACAGATACGCAGTATTTT.

The chain carries TRBV7-8 and TRBJ2-1, with 12 bases that match TRBD2. Germline V gene sequence: CDR1 SGHVS, CDR2 FQNEAQ. This CDR3 spans 15 amino acids. With 4 bases clipped from V and 6 bases from J, the junction kept 4 bases outside the gene matches. CDR3: CASSWLAGGGNEQFF. CDR3 DNA sequence: TGTGCCAGCAGCTGGCTAGCGGGGGGGGGCAATGAGCAGTTCTTC. The entire variable domain, with the rest obtained from reference TRBV7-8 and TRBJ2-1, is as follows: GAGVSQSPRYKVAKRGQDVALRCDPISGHVSLFWYQQALGQGPEFLTYFQNEAQLDKSGLPSDRFFAERPEGSVSTLKIQRTQQEDSAVYLCASSWLAGGGNEQFFGPGTRLTVL.

This chain links TRBV20-1 with TRBJ2-5, with TRBD2 identical over 10 bases. J gave up 1 base and V 1 base, and 3 bases lay outside the gene matches. This CDR3 is 15 amino acids long. Per germline, CDR1 DFQATT and CDR2 SNEGSKA (reference sequence). The chain's CDR3 is CSARVRTSGQETQYF. The CDR3 region has the DNA TGCAGTGCTAGAGTTCGGACTAGCGGCCAAGAGACCCAGTACTTC.

The J gene is TRBJ1-3, the V gene TRBV20-1; TRBD1 aligns across 10 bases. Germline lookup yields CDR1 DFQATT and CDR2 SNEGSKA (reference sequence). The V gene end was trimmed by 1 base and the J gene end by 4 bases; junction bases not matched to a gene: 1. The CDR3 covers 14 residues. The CDR3 sequence: CSARAGQGGNTIYF. In nucleotides, the CDR3 is TGCAGTGCTAGAGCGGGACAGGGGGGAAACACCATATATTTT.

The chain employs TRBV7-9 and TRBJ1-2; TRBD1 agrees at 8 bases. Germline loops: CDR1 SEHNR, CDR2 FQNEAQ (reference sequence). V lost 11 bases, J lost 8 bases, and 19 bases stayed unmatched. This CDR3 contains 15 residues. The CDR3 sequence is CAFRQGATSAGGYTF. The DNA for the CDR3 is TGTGCCTTTCGGCAGGGGGCGACTTCAGCGGGCGGCTACACCTTC. Based on the CDR3 plus reference TRBV7-9 and TRBJ1-2, the full variable domain is DTGVSQNPRHKITKRGQNVTFRCDPISEHNRLYWYRQTLGQGPEFLTYFQNEAQLEKSRLLSDRFSAERPKGSFSTLEIQRTEQGDSAMYLCAFRQGATSAGGYTFGSGTRLTVV.